A selection of T cell receptor beta chains follows, all from one sample in a study of a mutant IDH1 vaccine in newly diagnosed glioma. TCRdb's copy holds only in-frame clones and misses some; the assay was immunoSEQ multiplex PCR. The sample contains about 98,000 clones, approximately 90% of which appear only once. The input for sequencing was PBMCs, taken from a glioma patient treated with radiotherapy, temozolomide or both. Every receptor here comes from a woman aged 50 to 60 with glioma. CDR3s include the opening cysteine and the closing phenylalanine or tryptophan. The order of the fields is CDR3 protein, V gene, D gene, J gene, CDR3 length, clone size. A D gene is named only where the DNA matches it firmly. Some rows mark clone size as missing; the rest say once, few, many or name a class of expanded clone.

cdr3_aa: CASSPVAGGNYVSKNIQYF; v_call: TRBV19; d_call: TRBD2; j_call: TRBJ2-4; cdr3_length: 19; clone_size: -
cdr3_aa: CASSPGWTGGIDTQYF; v_call: TRBV7-9; d_call: TRBD2; j_call: TRBJ2-3; cdr3_length: 16; clone_size: -
cdr3_aa: CASSLEKRAGGGGEQYF; v_call: TRBV7-9; d_call: TRBD2; j_call: TRBJ2-7; cdr3_length: 17; clone_size: once
cdr3_aa: CASSGTRGGANQETQYF; v_call: TRBV28; d_call: -; j_call: TRBJ2-5; cdr3_length: 17; clone_size: -
cdr3_aa: CASSPGEAYEQYF; v_call: TRBV18; d_call: -; j_call: TRBJ2-7; cdr3_length: 13; clone_size: few
cdr3_aa: CASSAGASPGHEQYF; v_call: TRBV5-1; d_call: -; j_call: TRBJ2-7; cdr3_length: 15; clone_size: -
cdr3_aa: CASSLFGTGERETQYF; v_call: TRBV5-1; d_call: TRBD1; j_call: TRBJ2-5; cdr3_length: 16; clone_size: once
cdr3_aa: CASSLWDSKSSYEQYF; v_call: TRBV5-1; d_call: -; j_call: TRBJ2-7; cdr3_length: 16; clone_size: -
cdr3_aa: CASSSYAEQYF; v_call: TRBV7-9; d_call: -; j_call: TRBJ2-7; cdr3_length: 11; clone_size: -
cdr3_aa: CASSLWRDTEAFF; v_call: TRBV5-4; d_call: -; j_call: TRBJ1-1; cdr3_length: 13; clone_size: -
cdr3_aa: CASSSTGEPGNIQYF; v_call: TRBV7-3; d_call: -; j_call: TRBJ2-4; cdr3_length: 15; clone_size: -
cdr3_aa: CASSLGTGHGEQYF; v_call: TRBV11-2; d_call: -; j_call: TRBJ2-7; cdr3_length: 14; clone_size: -
cdr3_aa: CASRSGQGSQETQYF; v_call: TRBV19; d_call: -; j_call: TRBJ2-5; cdr3_length: 15; clone_size: -
cdr3_aa: CASSLFRGSGANVLTF; v_call: TRBV7-9; d_call: -; j_call: TRBJ2-6; cdr3_length: 16; clone_size: once
cdr3_aa: CASSQGWTGVDGYTF; v_call: TRBV4-1; d_call: -; j_call: TRBJ1-2; cdr3_length: 15; clone_size: -
cdr3_aa: CASSLGTGLISGANVLTF; v_call: TRBV5-1; d_call: TRBD1; j_call: TRBJ2-6; cdr3_length: 18; clone_size: -
cdr3_aa: CASSPDHGFEQYF; v_call: TRBV7-7; d_call: -; j_call: TRBJ2-7; cdr3_length: 13; clone_size: -
cdr3_aa: CASSDRLAGGRAYNEQFF; v_call: TRBV7-9; d_call: TRBD2; j_call: TRBJ2-1; cdr3_length: 18; clone_size: -
cdr3_aa: CASQDRDNEQYF; v_call: TRBV6-1; d_call: TRBD1; j_call: TRBJ2-7; cdr3_length: 12; clone_size: once
cdr3_aa: CASITGGKNDYGYTF; v_call: TRBV28; d_call: TRBD1; j_call: TRBJ1-2; cdr3_length: 15; clone_size: once
cdr3_aa: CASRDQLSYNEQFF; v_call: TRBV7-9; d_call: -; j_call: TRBJ2-1; cdr3_length: 14; clone_size: -
cdr3_aa: CASSLRGRAGVTGRQFF; v_call: TRBV11-3; d_call: -; j_call: TRBJ2-1; cdr3_length: 17; clone_size: -